This T cell receptor (beta chain) was sequenced for a study of cytotoxic CD8 clonotypes in ibrutinib-treated CLL. Only a few counts were recorded for this clone. The ends were cut back, 3 bases at V and 5 bases at J, with 4 bases in the middle. CDR1 SGHAT and CDR2 FQNNGV come from the germline V gene. The CDR3 loop spans 11 amino acids. The protocol was immunoSEQ multiplex PCR, while the TCRdb copy is restricted to in-frame clones and leaves out a portion. The sample has tens of thousands of clones, over 60% seen once; the top ten hold roughly 12%. Sequences were derived from PBMCs, sampled after 12 months of ibrutinib treatment. V usage is TRBV11-2 and J usage is TRBJ1-1; D uncertain. This TCR was recovered from a human donor with chronic lymphocytic leukemia. The CDR3 DNA follows: TGTGCCAGCAGCTTCACTACTGAAGCTTTCTTT. Amino acid sequence: CASSFTTEAFF.